This TCR beta chain was sequenced in a study of blood T cell repertoires in COVID-19. Study-level information: Both acute and convalescent COVID-19 samples were obtained from the United States, Italy and Spain.

Assay used: immunoSEQ multiplex PCR; TCRdb lists only in-frame clones, some missing. Of about 260,000 clones in the sample, 75% to 90% were seen once. The CDR3 is 14 residues long. Trimming stripped 0 bases from V and 2 bases from J, with 5 bases between. Germline-derived CDR1 and CDR2 are SGHNT and YYREEE (reference sequence). This TCR was sampled from a woman between 65 and 79 years old with COVID-19, enrolled during active disease. The chain joins TRBV5-4 to TRBJ1-4; tentatively, D is TRBD1 (5 bases). Source material: peripheral blood. The CDR3 region has the DNA TGTGCCAGCAGCTTGGGGGGCACTAATGAAAAACTGTTTTTT. Amino acid sequence: CASSLGGTNEKLFF. Full variable domain (rest looked up from reference TRBV5-4 and TRBJ1-4): ETGVTQSPTHLIKTRGQQVTLRCSSQSGHNTVSWYQQALGQGPQFIFQYYREEENGRGNFPPRFSGLQFPNYSSELNVNALELDDSALYLCASSLGGTNEKLFFGSGTQLSVL.